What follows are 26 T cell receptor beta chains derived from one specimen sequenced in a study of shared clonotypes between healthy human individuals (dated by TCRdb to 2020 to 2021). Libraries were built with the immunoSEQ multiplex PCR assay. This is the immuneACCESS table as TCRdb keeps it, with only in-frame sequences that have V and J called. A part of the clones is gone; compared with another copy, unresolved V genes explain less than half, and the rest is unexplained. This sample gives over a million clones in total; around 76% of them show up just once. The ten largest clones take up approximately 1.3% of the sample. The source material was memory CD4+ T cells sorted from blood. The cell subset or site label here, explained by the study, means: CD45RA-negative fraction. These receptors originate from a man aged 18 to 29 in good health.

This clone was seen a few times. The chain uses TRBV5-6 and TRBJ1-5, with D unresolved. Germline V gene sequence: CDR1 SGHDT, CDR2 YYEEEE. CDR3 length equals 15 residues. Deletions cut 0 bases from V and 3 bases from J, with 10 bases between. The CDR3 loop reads CASSLGGVNNQPQHF. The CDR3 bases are TGTGCCAGCAGCTTGGGTGGAGTCAACAATCAGCCCCAGCATTTT.

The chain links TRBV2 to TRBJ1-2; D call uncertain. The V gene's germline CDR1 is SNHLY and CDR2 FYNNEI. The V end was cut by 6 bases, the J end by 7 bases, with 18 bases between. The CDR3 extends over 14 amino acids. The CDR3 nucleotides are TGTGCCAGCAGCCCAGAGGTGGCGGGAGGTGGCTACACCTTC. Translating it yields CASSPEVAGGGYTF. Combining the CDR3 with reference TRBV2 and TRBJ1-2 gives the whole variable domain EPEVTQTPSHQVTQMGQEVILRCVPISNHLYFYWYRQILGQKVEFLVSFYNNEISEKSEIFDDQFSVERPDGSNFTLKIRSTKLEDSAMYFCASSPEVAGGGYTFGSGTRLTVV.

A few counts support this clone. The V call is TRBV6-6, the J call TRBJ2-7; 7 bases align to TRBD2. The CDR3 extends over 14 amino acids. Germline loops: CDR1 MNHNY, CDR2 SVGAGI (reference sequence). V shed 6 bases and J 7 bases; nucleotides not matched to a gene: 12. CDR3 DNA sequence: TGTGCCAGCAGCCACGACCTCATGGGAGGGGAGCAGTACTTC. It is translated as CASSHDLMGGEQYF.

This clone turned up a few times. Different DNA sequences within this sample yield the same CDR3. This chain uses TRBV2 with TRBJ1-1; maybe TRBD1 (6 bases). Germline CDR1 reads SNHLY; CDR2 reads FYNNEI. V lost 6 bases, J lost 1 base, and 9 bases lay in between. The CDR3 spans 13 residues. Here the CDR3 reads CASRLQGNTEAFF. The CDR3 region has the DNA TGTGCCAGCAGGCTACAGGGGAACACTGAAGCTTTCTTT.

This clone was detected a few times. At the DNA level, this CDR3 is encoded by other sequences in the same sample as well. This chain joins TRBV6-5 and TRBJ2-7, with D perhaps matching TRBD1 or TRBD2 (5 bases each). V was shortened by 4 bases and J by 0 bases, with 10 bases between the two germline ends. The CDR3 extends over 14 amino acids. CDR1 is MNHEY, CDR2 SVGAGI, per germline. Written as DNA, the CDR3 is TGTGCCAGCAGTTTGGGACCATCCTCCTACGAGCAGTACTTC. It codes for CASSLGPSSYEQYF.

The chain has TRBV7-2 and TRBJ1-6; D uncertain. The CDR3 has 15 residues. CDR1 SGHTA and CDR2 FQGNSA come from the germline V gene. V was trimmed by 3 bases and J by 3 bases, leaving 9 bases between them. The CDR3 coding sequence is TGTGCCAGCAGCTTCAATCAACGCTATAATTCACCCCTCCACTTT. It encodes CASSFNQRYNSPLHF. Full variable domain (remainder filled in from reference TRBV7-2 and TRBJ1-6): GAGVSQSPSNKVTEKGKDVELRCDPISGHTALYWYRQSLGQGLEFLIYFQGNSAPDKSGLPSDRFSAERTGGSVSTLTIQRTQQEDSAVYLCASSFNQRYNSPLHFGNGTRLTVT.

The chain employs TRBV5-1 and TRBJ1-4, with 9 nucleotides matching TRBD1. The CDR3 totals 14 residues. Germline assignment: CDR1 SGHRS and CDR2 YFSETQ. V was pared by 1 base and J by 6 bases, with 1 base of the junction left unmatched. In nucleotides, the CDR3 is TGCGCCAGCAGCTTGACAGGGGGCGATGAAAAACTGTTTTTT. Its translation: CASSLTGGDEKLFF. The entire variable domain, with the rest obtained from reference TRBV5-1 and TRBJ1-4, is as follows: KAGVTQTPRYLIKTRGQQVTLSCSPISGHRSVSWYQQTPGQGLQFLFEYFSETQRNKGNFPGRFSGRQFSNSRSEMNVSTLELGDSALYLCASSLTGGDEKLFFGSGTQLSVL.

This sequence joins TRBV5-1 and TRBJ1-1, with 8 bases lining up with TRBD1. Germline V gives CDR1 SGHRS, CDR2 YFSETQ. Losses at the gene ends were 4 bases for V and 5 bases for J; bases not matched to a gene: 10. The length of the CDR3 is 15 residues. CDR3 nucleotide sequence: TGCGCCAGCAGCCCGACCGACAGGGGAGGGACTGAAGCTTTCTTT. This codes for CASSPTDRGGTEAFF.

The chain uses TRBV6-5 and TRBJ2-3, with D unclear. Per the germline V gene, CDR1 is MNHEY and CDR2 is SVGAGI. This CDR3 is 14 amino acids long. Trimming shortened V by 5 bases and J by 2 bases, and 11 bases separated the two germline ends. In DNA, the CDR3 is TGTGCCAGCAGTGCCGAGAAACACACAGATACGCAGTATTTT. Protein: CASSAEKHTDTQYF.

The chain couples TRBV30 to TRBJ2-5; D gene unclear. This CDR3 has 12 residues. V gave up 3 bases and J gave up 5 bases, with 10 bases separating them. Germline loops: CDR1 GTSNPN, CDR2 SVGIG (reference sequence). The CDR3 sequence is CAWSLGTETQYF. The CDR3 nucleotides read TGTGCCTGGAGCCTAGGTACGGAGACCCAGTACTTC.

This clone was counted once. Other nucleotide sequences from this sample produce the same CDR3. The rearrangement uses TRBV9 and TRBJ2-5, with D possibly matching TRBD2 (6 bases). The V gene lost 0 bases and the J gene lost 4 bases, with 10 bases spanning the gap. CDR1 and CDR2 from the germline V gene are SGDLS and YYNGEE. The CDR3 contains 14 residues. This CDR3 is CASSVGVSGETQYF. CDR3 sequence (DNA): TGTGCCAGCAGCGTAGGGGTTAGCGGAGAGACCCAGTACTTC.

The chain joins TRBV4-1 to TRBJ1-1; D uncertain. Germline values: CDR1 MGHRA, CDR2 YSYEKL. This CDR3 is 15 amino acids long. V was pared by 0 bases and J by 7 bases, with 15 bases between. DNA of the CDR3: TGCGCCAGCAGCCAAGATGTGGCGGTCCCCCGTGAAGCTTTCTTT. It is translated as CASSQDVAVPREAFF.

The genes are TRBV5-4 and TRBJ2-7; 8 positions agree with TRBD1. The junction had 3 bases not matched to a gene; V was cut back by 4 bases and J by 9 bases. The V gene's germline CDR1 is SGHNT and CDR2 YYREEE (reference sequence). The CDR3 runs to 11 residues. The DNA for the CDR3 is TGTGCCAGCAGCGACAGGGGTCTGCAGTACTTC. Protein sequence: CASSDRGLQYF.

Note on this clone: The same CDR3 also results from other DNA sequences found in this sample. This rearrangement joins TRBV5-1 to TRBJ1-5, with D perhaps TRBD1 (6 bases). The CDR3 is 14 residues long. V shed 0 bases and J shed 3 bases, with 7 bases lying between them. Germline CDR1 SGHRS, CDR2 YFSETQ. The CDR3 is CASSLGQDNQPQHF. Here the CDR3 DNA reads TGCGCCAGCAGCTTGGGACAGGACAATCAGCCCCAGCATTTT.

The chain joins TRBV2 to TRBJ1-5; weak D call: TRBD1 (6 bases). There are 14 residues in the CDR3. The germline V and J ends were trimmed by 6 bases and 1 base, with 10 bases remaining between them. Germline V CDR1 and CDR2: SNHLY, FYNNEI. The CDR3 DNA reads TGTGCCAGCAGCCCCGGACAGAGCAATCAGCCCCAGCATTTT. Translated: CASSPGQSNQPQHF.

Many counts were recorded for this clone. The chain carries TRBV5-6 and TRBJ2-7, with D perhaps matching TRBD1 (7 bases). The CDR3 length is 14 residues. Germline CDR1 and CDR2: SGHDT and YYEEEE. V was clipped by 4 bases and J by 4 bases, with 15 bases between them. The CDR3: CASSEKPGGYEQYF. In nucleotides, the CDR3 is TGTGCCAGCAGCGAGAAGCCAGGGGGGTACGAGCAGTACTTC.

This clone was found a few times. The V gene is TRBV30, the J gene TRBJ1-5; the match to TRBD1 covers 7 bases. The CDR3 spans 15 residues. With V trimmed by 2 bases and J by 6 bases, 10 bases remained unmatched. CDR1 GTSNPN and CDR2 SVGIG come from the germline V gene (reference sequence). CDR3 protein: CAWSSQGGFIQPQHF. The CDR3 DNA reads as TGTGCCTGGAGTTCTCAGGGGGGTTTCATTCAGCCCCAGCATTTT.

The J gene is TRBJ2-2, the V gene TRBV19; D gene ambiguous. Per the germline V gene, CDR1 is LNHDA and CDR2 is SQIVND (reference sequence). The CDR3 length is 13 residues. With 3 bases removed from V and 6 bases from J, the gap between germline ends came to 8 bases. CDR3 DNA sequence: TGTGCCAGTAGTATCTTGAGTTCCGGGGAGCTGTTTTTT. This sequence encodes CASSILSSGELFF.

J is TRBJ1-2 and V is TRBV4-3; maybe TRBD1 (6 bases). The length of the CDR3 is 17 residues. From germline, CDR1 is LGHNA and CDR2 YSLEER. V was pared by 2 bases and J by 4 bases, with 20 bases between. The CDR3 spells CASSQRSGGVGSYGYTF. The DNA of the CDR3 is TGCGCCAGCAGCCAAAGATCGGGGGGCGTCGGGTCCTATGGCTACACCTTC.

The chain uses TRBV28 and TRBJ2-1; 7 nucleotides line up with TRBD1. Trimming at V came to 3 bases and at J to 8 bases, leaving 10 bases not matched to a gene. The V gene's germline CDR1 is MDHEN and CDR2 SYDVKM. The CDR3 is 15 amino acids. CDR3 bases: TGTGCCAGCAGTTTTAAATGGACAGGTCTGGATGAGCAGTTCTTC. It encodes CASSFKWTGLDEQFF. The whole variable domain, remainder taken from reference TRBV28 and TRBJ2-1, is DVKVTQSSRYLVKRTGEKVFLECVQDMDHENMFWYRQDPGLGLRLIYFSYDVKMKEKGDIPEGYSVSREKKERFSLILESASTNQTSMYLCASSFKWTGLDEQFFGPGTRLTVL.

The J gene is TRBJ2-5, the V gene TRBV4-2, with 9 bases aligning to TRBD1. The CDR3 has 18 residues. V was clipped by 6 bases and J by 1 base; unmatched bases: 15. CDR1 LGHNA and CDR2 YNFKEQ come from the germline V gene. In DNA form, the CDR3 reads TGTGCCAGCAGTCTAAGAGGGTACCGACAGGGGGGCCAAGAGACCCAGTACTTC. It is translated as CASSLRGYRQGGQETQYF.

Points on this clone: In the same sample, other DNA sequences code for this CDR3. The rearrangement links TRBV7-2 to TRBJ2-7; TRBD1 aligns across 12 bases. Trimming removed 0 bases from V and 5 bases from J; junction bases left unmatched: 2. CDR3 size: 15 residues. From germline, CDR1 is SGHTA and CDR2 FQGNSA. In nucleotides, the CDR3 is TGTGCCAGCAGCTTAGCCGGGACAGGGGGCCACGAGCAGTACTTC. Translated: CASSLAGTGGHEQYF.

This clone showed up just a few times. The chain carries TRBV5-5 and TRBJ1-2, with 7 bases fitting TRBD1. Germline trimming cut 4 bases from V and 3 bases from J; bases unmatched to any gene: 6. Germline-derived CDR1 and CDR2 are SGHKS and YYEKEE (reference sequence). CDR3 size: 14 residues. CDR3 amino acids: CASSRPGTDYGYTF. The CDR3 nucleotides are TGTGCCAGCAGCCGCCCCGGGACAGACTATGGCTACACCTTC.

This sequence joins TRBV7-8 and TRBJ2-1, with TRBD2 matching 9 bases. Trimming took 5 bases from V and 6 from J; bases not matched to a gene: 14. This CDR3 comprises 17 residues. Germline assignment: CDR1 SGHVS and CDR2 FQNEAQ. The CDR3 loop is CASSHGLAGFGSNEQFF. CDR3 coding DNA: TGTGCCAGCAGCCACGGGCTAGCGGGATTTGGGTCCAATGAGCAGTTCTTC.

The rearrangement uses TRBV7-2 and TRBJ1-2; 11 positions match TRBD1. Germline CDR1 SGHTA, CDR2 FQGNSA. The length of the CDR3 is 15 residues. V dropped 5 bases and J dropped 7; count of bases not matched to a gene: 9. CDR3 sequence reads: CASSRTGGDSSGYTF. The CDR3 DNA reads TGTGCCAGCAGCCGGACAGGGGGCGATTCATCTGGCTACACCTTC.

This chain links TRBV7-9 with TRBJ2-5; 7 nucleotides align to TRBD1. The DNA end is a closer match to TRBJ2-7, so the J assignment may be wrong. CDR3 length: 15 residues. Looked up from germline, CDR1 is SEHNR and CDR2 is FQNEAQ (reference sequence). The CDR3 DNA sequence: TGTGCCAGCAGCTCAAACAGGGGTAGGTCCTACGAGCAGTACTTC. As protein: CASSSNRGRSYEQYF.